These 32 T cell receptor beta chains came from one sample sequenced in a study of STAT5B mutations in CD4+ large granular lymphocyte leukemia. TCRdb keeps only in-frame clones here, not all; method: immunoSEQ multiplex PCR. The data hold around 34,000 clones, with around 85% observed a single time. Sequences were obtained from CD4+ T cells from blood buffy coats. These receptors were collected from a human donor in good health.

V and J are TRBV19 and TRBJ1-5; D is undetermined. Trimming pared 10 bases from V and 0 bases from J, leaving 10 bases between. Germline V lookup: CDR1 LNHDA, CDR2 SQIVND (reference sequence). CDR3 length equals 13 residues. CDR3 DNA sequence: TGTGCCACAGGACGAGATAGCAATCAGCCCCAGCATTTT. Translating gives CATGRDSNQPQHF.

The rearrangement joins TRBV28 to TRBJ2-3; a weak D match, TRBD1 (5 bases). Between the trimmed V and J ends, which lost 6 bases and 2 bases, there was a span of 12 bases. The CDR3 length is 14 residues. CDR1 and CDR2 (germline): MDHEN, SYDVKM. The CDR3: CASSRWGATDTQYF. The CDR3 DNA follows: TGTGCCAGCAGCCGATGGGGCGCCACAGATACGCAGTATTTT.

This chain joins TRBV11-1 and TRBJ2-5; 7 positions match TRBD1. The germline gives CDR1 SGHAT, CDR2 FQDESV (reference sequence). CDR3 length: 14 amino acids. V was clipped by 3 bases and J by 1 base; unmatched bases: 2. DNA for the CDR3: TGTGCCAGCAGCTTCAGGGGGATCCAAGAGACCCAGTACTTC. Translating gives CASSFRGIQETQYF.

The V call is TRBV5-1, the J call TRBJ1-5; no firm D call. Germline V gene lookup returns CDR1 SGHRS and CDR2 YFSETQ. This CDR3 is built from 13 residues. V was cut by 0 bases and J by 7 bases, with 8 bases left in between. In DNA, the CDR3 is TGCGCCAGCAGCTTGGAAATCGGACAGCCCCAGCATTTT. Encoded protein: CASSLEIGQPQHF. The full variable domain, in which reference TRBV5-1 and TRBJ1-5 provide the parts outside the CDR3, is KAGVTQTPRYLIKTRGQQVTLSCSPISGHRSVSWYQQTPGQGLQFLFEYFSETQRNKGNFPGRFSGRQFSNSRSEMNVSTLELGDSALYLCASSLEIGQPQHFGDGTRLSIL.

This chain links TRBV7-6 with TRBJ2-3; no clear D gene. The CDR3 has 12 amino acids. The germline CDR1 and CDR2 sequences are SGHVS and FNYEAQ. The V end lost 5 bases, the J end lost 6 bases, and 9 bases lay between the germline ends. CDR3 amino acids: CASSPSGDTQYF. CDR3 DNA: TGTGCCAGCAGCCCCTCTGGCGATACGCAGTATTTT.

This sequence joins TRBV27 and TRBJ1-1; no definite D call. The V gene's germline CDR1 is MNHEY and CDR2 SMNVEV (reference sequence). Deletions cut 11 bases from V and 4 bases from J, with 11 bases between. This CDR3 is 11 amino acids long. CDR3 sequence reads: CARAGCTEAFF. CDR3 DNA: TGTGCCCGAGCTGGATGCACTGAAGCTTTCTTT.

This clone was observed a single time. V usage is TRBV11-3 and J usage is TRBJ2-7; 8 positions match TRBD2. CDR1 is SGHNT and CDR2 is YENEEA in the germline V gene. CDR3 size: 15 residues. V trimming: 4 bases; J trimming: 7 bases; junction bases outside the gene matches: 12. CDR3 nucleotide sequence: TGTGCCAGCAGCTCAGCTTCGGGGGGGTTTGGGGAGCAGTACTTC. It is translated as CASSSASGGFGEQYF.

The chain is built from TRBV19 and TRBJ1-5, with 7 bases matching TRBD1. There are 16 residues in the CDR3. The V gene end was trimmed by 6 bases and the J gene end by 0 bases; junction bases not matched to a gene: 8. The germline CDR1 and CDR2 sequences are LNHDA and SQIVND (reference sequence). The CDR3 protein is CASSISGTASNQPQHF. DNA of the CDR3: TGTGCCAGTAGCATCTCCGGGACAGCTAGCAATCAGCCCCAGCATTTT.

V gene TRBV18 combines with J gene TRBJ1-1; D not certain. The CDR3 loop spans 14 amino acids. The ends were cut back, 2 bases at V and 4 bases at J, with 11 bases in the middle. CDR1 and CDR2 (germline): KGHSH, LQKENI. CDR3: CASSPSVDPTEAFF. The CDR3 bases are TGTGCCAGCTCACCATCAGTTGATCCCACTGAAGCTTTCTTT.

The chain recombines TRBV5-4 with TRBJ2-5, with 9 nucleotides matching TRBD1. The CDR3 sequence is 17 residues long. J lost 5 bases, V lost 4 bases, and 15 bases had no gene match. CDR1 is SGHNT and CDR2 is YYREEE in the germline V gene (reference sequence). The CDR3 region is CASSPPGQGRFGETQYF. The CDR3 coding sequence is TGTGCCAGCAGCCCCCCAGGACAGGGGAGATTCGGCGAGACCCAGTACTTC.

CDR3 protein: CASSPGQGGNEQFF. CDR3 DNA: TGTGCCAGCAGCCCGGGCCAGGGGGGGAATGAGCAGTTCTTC. The gene calls are TRBV6-6 and TRBJ2-1; either TRBD1 or TRBD2 may fit D (7 bases each). The V end was cut by 6 bases, the J end by 7 bases, with 16 bases between. This CDR3 has 14 residues. Germline-derived CDR1 and CDR2 are MNHNY and SVGAGI (reference sequence).

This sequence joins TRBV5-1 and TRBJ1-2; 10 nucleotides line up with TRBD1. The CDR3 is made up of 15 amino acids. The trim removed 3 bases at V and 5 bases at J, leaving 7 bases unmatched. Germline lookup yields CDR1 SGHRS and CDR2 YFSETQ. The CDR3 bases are TGCGCCAGCAGCTGGCAGGACAGGGGGAGTTATGGCTACACCTTC. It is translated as CASSWQDRGSYGYTF.

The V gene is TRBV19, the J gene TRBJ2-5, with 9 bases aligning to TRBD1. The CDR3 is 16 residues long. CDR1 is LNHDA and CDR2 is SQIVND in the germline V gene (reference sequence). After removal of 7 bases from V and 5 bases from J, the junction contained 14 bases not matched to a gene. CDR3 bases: TGTGCCAGTATTTCTTCTCCTGGGACAGGGCGGGAGACCCAGTACTTC. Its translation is CASISSPGTGRETQYF.

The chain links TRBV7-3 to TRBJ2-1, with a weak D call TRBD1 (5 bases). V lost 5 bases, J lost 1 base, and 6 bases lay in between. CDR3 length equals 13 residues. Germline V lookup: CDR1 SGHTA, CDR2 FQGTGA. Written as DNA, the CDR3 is TGTGCCAGCAGCCCAGGGTCCTACAATGAGCAGTTCTTC. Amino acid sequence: CASSPGSYNEQFF. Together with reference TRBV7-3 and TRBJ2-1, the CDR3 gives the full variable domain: GAGVSQTPSNKVTEKGKYVELRCDPISGHTALYWYRQSLGQGPEFLIYFQGTGAADDSGLPNDRFFAVRPEGSVSTLKIQRTERGDSAVYLCASSPGSYNEQFFGPGTRLTVL.

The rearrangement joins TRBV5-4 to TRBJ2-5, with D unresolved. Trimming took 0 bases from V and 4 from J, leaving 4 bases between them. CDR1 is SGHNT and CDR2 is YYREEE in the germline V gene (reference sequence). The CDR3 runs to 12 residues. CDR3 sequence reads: CASSLAGETQYF. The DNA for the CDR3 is TGTGCCAGCAGCTTGGCGGGAGAGACCCAGTACTTC.

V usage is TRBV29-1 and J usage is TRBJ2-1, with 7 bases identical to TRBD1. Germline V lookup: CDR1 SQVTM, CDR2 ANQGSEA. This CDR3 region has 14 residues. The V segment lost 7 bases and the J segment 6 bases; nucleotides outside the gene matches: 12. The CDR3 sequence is CSARDSPGGNEQFF. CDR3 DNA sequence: TGCAGCGCCCGGGACAGCCCAGGGGGCAATGAGCAGTTCTTC.

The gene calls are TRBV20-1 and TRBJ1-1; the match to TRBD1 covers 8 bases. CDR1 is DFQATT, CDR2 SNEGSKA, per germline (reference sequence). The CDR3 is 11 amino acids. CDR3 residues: CRAATGAEAFF. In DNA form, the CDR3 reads TGCAGGGCTGCGACAGGGGCTGAAGCTTTCTTT.

The CDR3 protein is CASSELNLNTGELFF. DNA for the CDR3: TGTGCCAGCAGTGAACTCAATCTGAACACCGGGGAGCTGTTTTTT. This chain uses TRBV6-1 with TRBJ2-2; no definite D call. CDR1 and CDR2 from the germline V gene are MNHNS and SASEGT. V dropped 2 bases and J dropped 1 base, with 8 bases sitting between them. CDR3 size: 15 residues.

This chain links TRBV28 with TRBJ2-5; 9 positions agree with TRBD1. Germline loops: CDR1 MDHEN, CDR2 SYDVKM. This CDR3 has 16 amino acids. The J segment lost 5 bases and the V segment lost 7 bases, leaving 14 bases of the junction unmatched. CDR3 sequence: CASTLGGDRGRETQYF. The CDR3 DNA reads TGTGCCAGCACTCTCGGAGGAGACAGGGGGAGGGAGACCCAGTACTTC.

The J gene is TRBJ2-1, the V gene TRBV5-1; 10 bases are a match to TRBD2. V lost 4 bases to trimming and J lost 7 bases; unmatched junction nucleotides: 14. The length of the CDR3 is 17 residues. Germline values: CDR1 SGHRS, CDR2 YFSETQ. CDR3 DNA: TGCGCCAGCAGCCTCTCGCCGGGGGCTAGCGGGAGTAATGAGCAGTTCTTC. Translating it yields CASSLSPGASGSNEQFF.

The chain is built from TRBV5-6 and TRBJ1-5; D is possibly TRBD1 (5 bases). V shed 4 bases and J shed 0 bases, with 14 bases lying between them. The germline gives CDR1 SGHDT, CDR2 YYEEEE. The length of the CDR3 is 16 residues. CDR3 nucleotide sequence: TGTGCCAGCAGCGGGCCGGGACGGATTAGCAATCAGCCCCAGCATTTT. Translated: CASSGPGRISNQPQHF.

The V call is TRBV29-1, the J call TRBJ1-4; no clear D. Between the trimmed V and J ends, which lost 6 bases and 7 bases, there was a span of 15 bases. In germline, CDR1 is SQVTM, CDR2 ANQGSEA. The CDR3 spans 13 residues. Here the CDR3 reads CSVSRGLGEKLFF. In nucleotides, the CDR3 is TGCAGCGTGTCCCGAGGGCTCGGTGAAAAACTGTTTTTT.

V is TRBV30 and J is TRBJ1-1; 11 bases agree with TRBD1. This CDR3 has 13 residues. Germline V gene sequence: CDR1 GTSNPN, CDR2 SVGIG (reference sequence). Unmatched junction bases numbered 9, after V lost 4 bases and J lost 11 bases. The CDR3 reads CAWNPGQGARAFF. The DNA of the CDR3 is TGTGCCTGGAACCCTGGACAGGGGGCACGGGCTTTCTTT.

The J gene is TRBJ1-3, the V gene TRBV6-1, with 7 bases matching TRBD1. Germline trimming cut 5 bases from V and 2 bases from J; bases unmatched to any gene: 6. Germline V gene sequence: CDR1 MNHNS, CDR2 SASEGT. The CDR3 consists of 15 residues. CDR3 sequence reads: CASSSDRSPGNTIYF. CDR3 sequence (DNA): TGTGCCAGCAGTTCGGACAGGAGTCCTGGAAACACCATATATTTT.

DNA of the CDR3: TGTGCCAGCAGCTTAGCCCAGAATCAGCCCCAGCATTTT. It encodes CASSLAQNQPQHF. This rearrangement joins TRBV7-9 to TRBJ1-5; no definite D call. V was shortened by 0 bases and J by 4 bases, with 4 bases between the two germline ends. Germline V gene lookup returns CDR1 SEHNR and CDR2 FQNEAQ (reference sequence). CDR3 length equals 13 residues.

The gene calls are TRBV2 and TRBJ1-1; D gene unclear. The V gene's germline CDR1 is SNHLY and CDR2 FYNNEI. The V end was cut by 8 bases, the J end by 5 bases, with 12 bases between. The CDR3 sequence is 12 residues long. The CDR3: CASVSPRTEAFF. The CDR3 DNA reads TGTGCCAGCGTAAGTCCTCGGACTGAAGCTTTCTTT. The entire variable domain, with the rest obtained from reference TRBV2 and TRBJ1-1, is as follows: EPEVTQTPSHQVTQMGQEVILRCVPISNHLYFYWYRQILGQKVEFLVSFYNNEISEKSEIFDDQFSVERPDGSNFTLKIRSTKLEDSAMYFCASVSPRTEAFFGQGTRLTVV.

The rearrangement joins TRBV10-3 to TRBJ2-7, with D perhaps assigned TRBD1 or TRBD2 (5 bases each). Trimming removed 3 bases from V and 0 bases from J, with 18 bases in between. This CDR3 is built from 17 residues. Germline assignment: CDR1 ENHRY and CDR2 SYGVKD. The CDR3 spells CAISEPPGATYSYEQYF. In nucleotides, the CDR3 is TGTGCCATCAGTGAACCCCCCGGGGCGACGTACTCCTACGAGCAGTACTTC.

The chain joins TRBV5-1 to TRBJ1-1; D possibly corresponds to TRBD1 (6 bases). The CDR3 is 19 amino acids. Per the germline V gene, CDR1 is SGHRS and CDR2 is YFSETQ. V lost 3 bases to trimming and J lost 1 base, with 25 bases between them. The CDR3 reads CASSWQQGSAIQGNTEAFF. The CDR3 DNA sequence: TGCGCCAGCAGCTGGCAACAGGGCTCGGCGATTCAGGGGAACACTGAAGCTTTCTTT.

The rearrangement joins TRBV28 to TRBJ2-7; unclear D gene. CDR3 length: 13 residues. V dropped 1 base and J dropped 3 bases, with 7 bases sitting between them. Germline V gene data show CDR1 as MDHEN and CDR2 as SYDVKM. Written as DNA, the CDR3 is TGTGCCAGCAGTTTATTCCAGTACTACGAGCAGTACTTC. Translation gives CASSLFQYYEQYF. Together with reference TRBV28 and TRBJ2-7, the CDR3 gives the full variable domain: DVKVTQSSRYLVKRTGEKVFLECVQDMDHENMFWYRQDPGLGLRLIYFSYDVKMKEKGDIPEGYSVSREKKERFSLILESASTNQTSMYLCASSLFQYYEQYFGPGTRLTVT.

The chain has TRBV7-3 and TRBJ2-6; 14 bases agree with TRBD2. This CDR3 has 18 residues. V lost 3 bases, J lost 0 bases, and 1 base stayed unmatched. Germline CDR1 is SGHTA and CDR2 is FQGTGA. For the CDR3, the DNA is TGTGCCAGCAGCTTCGGACTAGCGGGGGGCTCTGGGGCCAACGTCCTGACTTTC. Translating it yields CASSFGLAGGSGANVLTF.

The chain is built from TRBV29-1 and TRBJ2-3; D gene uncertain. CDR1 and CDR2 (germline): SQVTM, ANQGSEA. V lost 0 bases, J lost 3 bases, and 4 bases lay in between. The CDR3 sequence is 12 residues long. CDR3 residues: CSVEDQTDTQYF. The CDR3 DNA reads TGCAGCGTTGAAGACCAAACAGATACGCAGTATTTT.

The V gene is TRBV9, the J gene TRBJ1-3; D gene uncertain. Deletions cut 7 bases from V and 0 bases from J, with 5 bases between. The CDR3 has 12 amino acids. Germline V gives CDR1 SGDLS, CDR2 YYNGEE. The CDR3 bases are TGTGCCAGCGGGTCCTCTGGAAACACCATATATTTT. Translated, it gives CASGSSGNTIYF.